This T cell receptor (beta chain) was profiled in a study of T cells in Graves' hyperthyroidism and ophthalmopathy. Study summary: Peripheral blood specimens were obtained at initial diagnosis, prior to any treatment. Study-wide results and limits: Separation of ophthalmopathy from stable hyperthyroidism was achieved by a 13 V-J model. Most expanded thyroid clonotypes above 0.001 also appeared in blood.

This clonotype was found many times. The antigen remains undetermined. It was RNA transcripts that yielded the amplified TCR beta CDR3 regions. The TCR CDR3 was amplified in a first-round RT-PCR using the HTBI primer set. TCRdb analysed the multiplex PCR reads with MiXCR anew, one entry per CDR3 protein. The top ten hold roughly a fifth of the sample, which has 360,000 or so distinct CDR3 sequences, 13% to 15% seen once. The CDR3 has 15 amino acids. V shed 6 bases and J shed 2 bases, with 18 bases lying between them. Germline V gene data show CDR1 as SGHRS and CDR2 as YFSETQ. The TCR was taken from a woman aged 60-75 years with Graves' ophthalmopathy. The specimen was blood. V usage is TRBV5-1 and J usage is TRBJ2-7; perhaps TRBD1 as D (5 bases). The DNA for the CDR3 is TGCGCCAGCACCCCCCTTAGGACAAACCCCTACGAGCAGTACTTC. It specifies CASTPLRTNPYEQYF.